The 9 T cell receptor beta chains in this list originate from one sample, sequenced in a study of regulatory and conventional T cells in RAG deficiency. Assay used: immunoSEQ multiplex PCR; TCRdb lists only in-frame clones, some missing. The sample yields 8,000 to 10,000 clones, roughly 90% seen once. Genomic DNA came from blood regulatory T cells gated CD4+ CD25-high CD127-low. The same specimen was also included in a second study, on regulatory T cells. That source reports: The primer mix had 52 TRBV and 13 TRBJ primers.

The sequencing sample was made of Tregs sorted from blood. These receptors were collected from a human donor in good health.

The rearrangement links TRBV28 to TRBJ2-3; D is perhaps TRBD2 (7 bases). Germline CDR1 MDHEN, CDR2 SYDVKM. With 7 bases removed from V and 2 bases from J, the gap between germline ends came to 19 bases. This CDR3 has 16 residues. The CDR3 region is CASNLRGAWYTDTQYF. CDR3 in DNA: TGTGCCAGCAACCTTCGGGGGGCCTGGTACACAGATACGCAGTATTTT.

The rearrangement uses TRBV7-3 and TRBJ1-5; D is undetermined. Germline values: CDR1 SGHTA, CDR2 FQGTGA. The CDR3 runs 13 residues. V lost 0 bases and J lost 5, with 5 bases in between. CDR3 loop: CASSLTPDQPQHF. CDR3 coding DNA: TGTGCCAGCAGCTTAACTCCGGATCAGCCCCAGCATTTT. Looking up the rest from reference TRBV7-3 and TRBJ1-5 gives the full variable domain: GAGVSQTPSNKVTEKGKYVELRCDPISGHTALYWYRQSLGQGPEFLIYFQGTGAADDSGLPNDRFFAVRPEGSVSTLKIQRTERGDSAVYLCASSLTPDQPQHFGDGTRLSIL.

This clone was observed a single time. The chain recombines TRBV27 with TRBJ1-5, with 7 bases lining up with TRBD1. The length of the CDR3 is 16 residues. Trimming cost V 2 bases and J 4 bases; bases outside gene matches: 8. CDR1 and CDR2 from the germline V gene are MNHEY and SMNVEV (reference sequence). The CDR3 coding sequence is TGTGCCAGCAGTTTACAGGGGGTGATGGGTAATCAGCCCCAGCATTTT. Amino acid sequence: CASSLQGVMGNQPQHF.

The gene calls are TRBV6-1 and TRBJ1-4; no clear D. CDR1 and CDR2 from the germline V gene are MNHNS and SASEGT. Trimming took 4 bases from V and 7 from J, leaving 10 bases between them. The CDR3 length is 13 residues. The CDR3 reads CASSGEWSEKLFF. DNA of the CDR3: TGTGCCAGCAGTGGGGAGTGGAGTGAAAAACTGTTTTTT.

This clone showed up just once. CDR3: CASSPGQYEKLFF. As DNA, the CDR3 is TGTGCCAGCAGCCCAGGACAGTATGAAAAACTGTTTTTT. This chain uses TRBV7-9 with TRBJ1-4, with D perhaps TRBD1 (6 bases). The V gene's germline CDR1 is SEHNR and CDR2 FQNEAQ (reference sequence). V was pared by 5 bases and J by 6 bases, with 10 bases between. The CDR3 is 13 amino acids.

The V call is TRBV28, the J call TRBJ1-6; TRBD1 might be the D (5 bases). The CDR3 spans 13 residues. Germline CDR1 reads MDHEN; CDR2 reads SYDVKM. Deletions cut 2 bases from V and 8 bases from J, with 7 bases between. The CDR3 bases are TGTGCCAGCAGTTTACTCAGGGATTCACCCCTCCACTTT. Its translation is CASSLLRDSPLHF. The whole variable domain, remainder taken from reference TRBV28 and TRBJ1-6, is DVKVTQSSRYLVKRTGEKVFLECVQDMDHENMFWYRQDPGLGLRLIYFSYDVKMKEKGDIPEGYSVSREKKERFSLILESASTNQTSMYLCASSLLRDSPLHFGNGTRLTVT.

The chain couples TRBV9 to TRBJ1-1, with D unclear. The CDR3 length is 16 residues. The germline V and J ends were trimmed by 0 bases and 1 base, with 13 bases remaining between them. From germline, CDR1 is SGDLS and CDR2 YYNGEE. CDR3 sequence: CASSVGMASPNTEAFF. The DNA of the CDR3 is TGTGCCAGCAGCGTAGGAATGGCTAGCCCGAACACTGAAGCTTTCTTT.

The CDR3 spells CASSERLGATGNTIYF. The DNA of the CDR3 is TGCGCCAGCAGTGAGCGGCTTGGAGCAACTGGAAACACCATATATTTT. The V call is TRBV10-2, the J call TRBJ1-3; no definite D call. The CDR3 extends over 16 amino acids. The V gene lost 2 bases and the J gene lost 2 bases, with 13 bases spanning the gap. Germline CDR1 is WSHSY and CDR2 is SAAADI.

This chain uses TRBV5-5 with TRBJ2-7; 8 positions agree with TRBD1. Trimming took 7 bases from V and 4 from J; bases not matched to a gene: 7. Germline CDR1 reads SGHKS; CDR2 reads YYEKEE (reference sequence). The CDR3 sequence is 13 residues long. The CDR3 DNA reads TGTGCCAGCGCCCGGGACAGGCCATACGAGCAGTACTTC. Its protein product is CASARDRPYEQYF.